This T cell receptor beta chain was captured in a study of tumor-infiltrating lymphocytes in localized non-small cell lung cancer. Study conclusions and caveats: Available tissue quantity limited TCR sequencing to a patient subset. No link was found between tumor T-cell fraction and recurrence-free survival.

Measured with immunoSEQ multiplex PCR; TCRdb has only the in-frame clones, and not every one. The profile shows 14,000 to 15,000 clones, 81% of them singletons. Points on this clone: Its antigen remains unknown.

V dropped 5 bases and J dropped 5 bases, with 15 bases sitting between them. CDR3 size: 14 residues. CDR1 is SGHAT and CDR2 is FQDESV in the germline V gene (reference sequence). The TCR was taken from a human donor with non-small cell lung cancer. The chain couples TRBV11-1 to TRBJ2-5; D unresolved. Sequenced input: lung tumor tissue. In DNA, the CDR3 is TGTGCCAGCAGCCGTTATGGCGCAACCGAGACCCAGTACTTC. Its translation is CASSRYGATETQYF. Based on the CDR3 plus reference TRBV11-1 and TRBJ2-5, the full variable domain is EAEVAQSPRYKITEKSQAVAFWCDPISGHATLYWYRQILGQGPELLVQFQDESVVDDSQLPKDRFSAERLKGVDSTLKIQPAELGDSAMYLCASSRYGATETQYFGPGTRLLVL.